Given below is one TCR beta chain in context. Clones were sequenced by immunoSEQ multiplex PCR, and TCRdb holds only the in-frame ones, with some missing. The table lists 300,000 to 350,000 clones, about 80% of them singletons. Looked up from germline, CDR1 is DFQATT and CDR2 is SNEGSKA (reference sequence). Trimming cost V 5 bases and J 9 bases, with 13 bases left between them. CDR3 size: 11 residues. These data originate in a study of cytotoxic CD8 clonotypes in ibrutinib-treated CLL. This sequence joins TRBV20-1 and TRBJ1-2, with unresolved D. The source was PBMCs, collected before ibrutinib treatment. This receptor was taken from a human donor with chronic lymphocytic leukemia. The CDR3 region is CSACGLECYTF. CDR3 in DNA: TGCAGTGCTTGTGGGTTGGAGTGCTACACCTTC.